This T cell receptor (beta chain) was identified during a study of breast tumors, draining lymph nodes, adjacent tissues. This CDR3 has 13 amino acids. V was cut by 11 bases and J by 2 bases, with 14 bases left in between. Germline loops: CDR1 MNHEY, CDR2 SVGEGT. The lymph nodes were axillary draining lymph nodes from breast cancer patients. TCRdb re-analysed the multiplex PCR reads in MiXCR, keeping a single row per CDR3 protein. In the table there are roughly 120,000 distinct CDR3 sequences, about 20% of which are singletons. Source material: axillary lymph node tissue. This TCR was sampled from a female donor with breast cancer. Some clones in this sample may be carry-over from other donors' samples. This chain uses TRBV6-2 or TRBV6-3 with TRBJ2-3, with D unclear. The CDR3 coding sequence is TGTGCCTCCAGGCGACACTTCACAGATACGCAGTATTTT. It encodes CASRRHFTDTQYF.